Below, 18 T cell receptor beta chains from the same sample are listed, as sequenced in a study of PD-1 blockade in classical Hodgkin lymphoma. All trial patients relapsed after autologous stem cell transplantation. The assay was immunoSEQ multiplex PCR, and TCRdb's table has in-frame clones only and misses some. The sample lists some 96,000 clones; more than 80% were seen once. The sample was peripheral blood mononuclear cells (PBMCs), taken before the second cycle of nivolumab. The receptors originated from a human donor with classical Hodgkin lymphoma.

The chain joins TRBV19 to TRBJ2-5, with D hard to call. The V and J ends lost 4 bases and 0 bases respectively, with 9 bases between them. CDR3 length: 14 amino acids. Germline assignment: CDR1 LNHDA and CDR2 SQIVND (reference sequence). The CDR3 DNA sequence: TGTGCCAGTAGTAGGGGTCCGTACCAAGAGACCCAGTACTTC. Translation gives CASSRGPYQETQYF.

The chain recombines TRBV5-6 with TRBJ2-7; tentative D call: TRBD2 (7 bases). The germline V gene encodes CDR1 SGHDT and CDR2 YYEEEE. The CDR3 covers 13 residues. The germline V and J ends were trimmed by 4 bases and 6 bases, with 14 bases remaining between them. The CDR3 loop reads CASSRGGVPEQYF. In nucleotides, the CDR3 is TGTGCCAGCAGCAGGGGGGGAGTCCCCGAGCAGTACTTC.

The V gene is TRBV27, the J gene TRBJ2-3; 7 nucleotides agree with TRBD2. The trim removed 2 bases at V and 2 bases at J, leaving 10 bases unmatched. The CDR3 covers 17 residues. From germline, CDR1 is MNHEY and CDR2 SMNVEV (reference sequence). CDR3 DNA sequence: TGTGCCAGCAGTTTAGCGGGAGCTGCTCGCATCACAGATACGCAGTATTTT. Protein sequence: CASSLAGAARITDTQYF.

This clone was observed a few times. The gene calls are TRBV29-1 and TRBJ1-1; D is undetermined. The V and J ends lost 7 bases and 3 bases respectively, with 6 bases between them. CDR1 is SQVTM and CDR2 is ANQGSEA in the germline V gene. This CDR3 contains 10 residues. The CDR3 nucleotides read TGCAGCGGACGAGACACTGAAGCTTTCTTT. Encoded protein: CSGRDTEAFF.

CDR3 sequence: CASGLYEQYF. The CDR3 DNA reads TGTGCCAGCGGCTTATACGAGCAGTACTTC. The rearrangement links TRBV6-1 to TRBJ2-7; D not certain. The CDR3 spans 10 residues. Germline CDR1 and CDR2: MNHNS and SASEGT. V shed 8 bases and J shed 4 bases, with 6 bases lying between them.

The chain carries TRBV27 and TRBJ2-5; D call uncertain. Trimming took 5 bases from V and 5 from J, leaving 12 bases between them. Germline CDR1 MNHEY, CDR2 SMNVEV (reference sequence). The CDR3 totals 13 residues. The CDR3 sequence is CASSARVRETQYF. The CDR3 DNA is TGTGCCAGCAGTGCCCGGGTACGGGAGACCCAGTACTTC.

V gene TRBV30 combines with J gene TRBJ1-1, with D possibly being TRBD1 (5 bases). Germline CDR1 reads GTSNPN; CDR2 reads SVGIG (reference sequence). The CDR3 has 13 amino acids. V lost 1 base and J lost 4, with 10 bases in between. The CDR3 nucleotides are TGTGCCTGGAGTGGCAGGGTTCCCACTGAAGCTTTCTTT. Protein sequence: CAWSGRVPTEAFF. The whole variable domain, filled in from reference TRBV30 and TRBJ1-1, reads SQTIHQWPATLVQPVGSPLSLECTVEGTSNPNLYWYRQAAGRGLQLLFYSVGIGQISSEVPQNLSASRPQDRQFILSSKKLLLSDSGFYLCAWSGRVPTEAFFGQGTRLTVV.

The chain couples TRBV6-5 to TRBJ2-6, with a possible D match to TRBD1 (6 bases). The CDR3 covers 16 residues. The V end lost 3 bases, the J end lost 3 bases, and 12 bases lay between the germline ends. The germline gives CDR1 MNHEY, CDR2 SVGAGI. The CDR3 nucleotides read TGTGCCAGCAGTTATAACAGGGTTGGTGGGGCCAACGTCCTGACTTTC. Amino acid sequence: CASSYNRVGGANVLTF.

The chain uses TRBV10-2 and TRBJ2-7, with 9 bases matching TRBD2. J gave up 6 bases and V 6 bases, and 9 bases lay outside the gene matches. In germline, CDR1 is WSHSY, CDR2 SAAADI. The CDR3 is 14 residues long. For the CDR3, the DNA is TGCGCCAGCAGGAACCTAGCGGGGAAAACCGAGCAGTACTTC. It yields the protein CASRNLAGKTEQYF.

The chain joins TRBV28 to TRBJ2-7, with D perhaps matching TRBD2 (6 bases). V lost 1 base and J lost 3, with 13 bases in between. The germline V gene encodes CDR1 MDHEN and CDR2 SYDVKM. This CDR3 is built from 15 residues. CDR3 sequence reads: CASSLSGGLHYEQYF. CDR3 DNA: TGTGCCAGCAGTTTATCTGGCGGACTACACTACGAGCAGTACTTC.

This clone was observed a few times. The chain couples TRBV10-3 to TRBJ2-5; 10 bases are a match to TRBD2. Germline CDR1 reads ENHRY; CDR2 reads SYGVKD. Losses at the gene ends were 2 bases for V and 2 bases for J; bases not matched to a gene: 14. The CDR3 is 19 amino acids. CDR3 amino acids: CAISERAGRGLAVQETQYF. CDR3 in DNA: TGTGCCATCAGTGAGCGGGCAGGCCGAGGACTAGCGGTACAAGAGACCCAGTACTTC.

V is TRBV10-3 and J is TRBJ2-1, with 7 bases aligning to TRBD1. V shed 9 bases, J shed 2 bases, and the junction held 7 bases outside the gene matches. The CDR3 runs 14 residues. Germline V gene data show CDR1 as ENHRY and CDR2 as SYGVKD. CDR3 coding DNA: TGTGCCATTACAGGGGACGGTACCTACAATGAGCAGTTCTTC. It translates to CAITGDGTYNEQFF.

This chain uses TRBV27 with TRBJ1-5; perhaps TRBD1 as D (6 bases). CDR3 size: 13 residues. Germline CDR1 and CDR2: MNHEY and SMNVEV (reference sequence). The V and J ends lost 6 bases and 9 bases respectively, with 15 bases between them. This CDR3 reads CASSRVSQGPQHF. For the CDR3, the DNA is TGTGCCAGCAGCCGGGTCTCACAGGGGCCCCAGCATTTT.

Only a few counts were recorded for this clone. CDR3 DNA sequence: TGTGCCAGCAGCTTAGCCAGACAGGGGCCCATTAACTATGGCTACACCTTC. Translated, it gives CASSLARQGPINYGYTF. V usage is TRBV7-3 and J usage is TRBJ1-2; TRBD1 agrees at 8 bases. The V gene end was trimmed by 2 bases and the J gene end by 1 base; junction bases not matched to a gene: 9. This CDR3 region has 17 residues. In germline, CDR1 is SGHTA, CDR2 FQGTGA.

The gene calls are TRBV6-5 and TRBJ1-2; tentatively, D is TRBD1 (6 bases). Per germline, CDR1 MNHEY and CDR2 SVGAGI. Deletions cut 6 bases from V and 5 bases from J, with 13 bases between. The CDR3 totals 13 residues. The DNA of the CDR3 is TGTGCCAGCAGGGGAACAGGGTGGTATGGCTACACCTTC. Protein product: CASRGTGWYGYTF.

The chain carries TRBV6-5 and TRBJ2-7; D is perhaps TRBD2 (5 bases). Between the trimmed V and J ends, which lost 5 bases and 6 bases, there was a span of 17 bases. The germline V gene has CDR1 MNHEY and CDR2 SVGAGI. This CDR3 is 14 amino acids long. DNA of the CDR3: TGTGCCAGCAGTAATGGACGCTCCCGGGGCGAGCAGTACTTC. Translated, it gives CASSNGRSRGEQYF.

As for this clone: An end of the junction differs from the germline gene, which may be a read error. This chain joins TRBV13 and TRBJ2-3; 13 nucleotides line up with TRBD2. The CDR3 is 13 residues long. Germline V gives CDR1 PRHDT, CDR2 FYEKMQ (reference sequence). CDR3 in amino acids: CASSSGLAGAVGF. In DNA, the CDR3 is TGTGCCAGCAGCTCTGGACTAGCGGGAGCGGTAGGGTTT.

V is TRBV19 and J is TRBJ1-3; no clear D gene. Germline V gene data show CDR1 as LNHDA and CDR2 as SQIVND (reference sequence). The V end was cut by 5 bases, the J end by 0 bases, with 8 bases between. CDR3 length equals 14 residues. The DNA for the CDR3 is TGTGCCAGTAGTCCCCGAGTCTCTGGAAACACCATATATTTT. It translates to CASSPRVSGNTIYF. Together with reference TRBV19 and TRBJ1-3, the CDR3 gives the full variable domain: DGGITQSPKYLFRKEGQNVTLSCEQNLNHDAMYWYRQDPGQGLRLIYYSQIVNDFQKGDIAEGYSVSREKKESFPLTVTSAQKNPTAFYLCASSPRVSGNTIYFGEGSWLTVV.